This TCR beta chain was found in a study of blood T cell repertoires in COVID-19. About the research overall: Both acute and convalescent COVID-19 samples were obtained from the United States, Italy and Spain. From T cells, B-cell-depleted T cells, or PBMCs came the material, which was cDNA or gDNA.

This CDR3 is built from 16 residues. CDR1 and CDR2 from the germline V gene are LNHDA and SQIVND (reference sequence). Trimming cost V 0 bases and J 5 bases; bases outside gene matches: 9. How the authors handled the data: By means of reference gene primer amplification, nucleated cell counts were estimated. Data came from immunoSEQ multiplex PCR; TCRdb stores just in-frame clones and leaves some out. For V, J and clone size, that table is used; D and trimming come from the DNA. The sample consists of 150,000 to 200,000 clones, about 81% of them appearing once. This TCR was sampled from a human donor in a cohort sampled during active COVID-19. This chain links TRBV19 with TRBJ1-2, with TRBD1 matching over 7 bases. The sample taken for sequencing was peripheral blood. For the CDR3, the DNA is TGTGCCAGTAGTATAGAAGGGGTCAGGGGACAGTATGGCTACACCTTC. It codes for CASSIEGVRGQYGYTF.